This T cell receptor (beta chain) was observed in a study of CD8 T cells in Susac syndrome. Reverse transcription of about 0.5 to 1 ug RNA was carried out with random hexamers. TCRdb reprocessed the immunoSEQ multiplex PCR reads via MiXCR and lists one record per CDR3 protein. Of about 300,000 distinct CDR3 sequences listed, about 82% are singletons. CDR1 and CDR2 from the germline V gene are MNHEY and SMNVEV (reference sequence). Trimming removed 5 bases from V and 4 bases from J; junction bases left unmatched: 9. This CDR3 is built from 15 residues. This receptor was taken from a human donor with multiple sclerosis. The chain uses TRBV27 and TRBJ2-3; 7 bases fit TRBD2. The sequencing input was CD8+ T cells from PBMCs. The CDR3 sequence: CASSLLAPSSDTQYF. As DNA, the CDR3 is TGTGCCAGCAGTCTACTAGCGCCAAGCTCAGATACGCAGTATTTT.